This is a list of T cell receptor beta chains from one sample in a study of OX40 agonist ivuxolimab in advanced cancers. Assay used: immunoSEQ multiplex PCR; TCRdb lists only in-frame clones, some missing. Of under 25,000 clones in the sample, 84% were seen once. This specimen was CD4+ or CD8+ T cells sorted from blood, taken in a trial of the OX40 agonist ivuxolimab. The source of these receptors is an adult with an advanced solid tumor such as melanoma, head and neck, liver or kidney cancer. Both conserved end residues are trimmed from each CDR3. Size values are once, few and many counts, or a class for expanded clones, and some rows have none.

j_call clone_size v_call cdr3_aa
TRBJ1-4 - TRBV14 ASSPKGEKLF
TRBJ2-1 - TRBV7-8 ASSSERTVYNEQF
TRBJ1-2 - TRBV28 ASSLRTENYGYT
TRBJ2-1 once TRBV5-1 ASSRGLLTDSYNEQF
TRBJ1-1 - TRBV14 ASSQRGGPMNTEAF
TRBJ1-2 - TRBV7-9 ASRPTGGDLSDYGYT
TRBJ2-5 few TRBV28 ASSLLRQGRETQY
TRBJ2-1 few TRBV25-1 ASKADSSYNEQF
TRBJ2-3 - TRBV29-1 SVGAFNTDTQY
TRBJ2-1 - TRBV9 ASSVGAGGEEQF
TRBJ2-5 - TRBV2 ACSGATLQETQY
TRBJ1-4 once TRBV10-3 AISESGGPNEKLF
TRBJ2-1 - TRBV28 ASRDLAGGNYNEQF
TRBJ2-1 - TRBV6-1 ASSGTGLHNEQF
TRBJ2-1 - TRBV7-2 ASAWQTYNEQF
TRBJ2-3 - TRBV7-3 ASSPTGGSTDTQY
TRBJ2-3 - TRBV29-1 SVRDSRTDTQY
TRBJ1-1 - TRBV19 ASKRIQGARRNTEAF
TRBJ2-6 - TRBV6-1 ASSEAGAGANVLT
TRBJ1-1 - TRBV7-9 ASSSGQRMNTEAF
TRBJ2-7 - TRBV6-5 ASTPGTGGSYEQY
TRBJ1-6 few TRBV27 ASSLSTGHNSPLH
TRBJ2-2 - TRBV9 ASTSGGYGELF
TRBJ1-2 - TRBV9 ASSARPDRVFLDYGYT
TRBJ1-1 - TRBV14 ASSQAGQMNTEAF
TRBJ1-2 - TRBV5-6 ASSFQDRSGYT
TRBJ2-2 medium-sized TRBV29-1 SVPAGVLNTGELF
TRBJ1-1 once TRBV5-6 ASSPGRQGSYTEAF
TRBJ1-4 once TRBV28 ASSWVNEKLF
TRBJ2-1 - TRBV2 ASSETLLAGEEDEQF
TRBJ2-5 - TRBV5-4 ASSQEVWAQETQY
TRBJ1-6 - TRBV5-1 ASSSGRAPLH
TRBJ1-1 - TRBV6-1 ASSGNRGLVTEAF
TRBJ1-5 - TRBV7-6 ASSLTGGNQPQH
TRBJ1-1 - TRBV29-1 SVEDRGEEAF
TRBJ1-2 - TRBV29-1 SVYSGTGRTDYGYT
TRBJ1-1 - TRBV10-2 ASSEWSGTEAF
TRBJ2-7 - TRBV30 AWSVERVGTYEQY
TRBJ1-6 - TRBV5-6 ASSANRGRSPLH
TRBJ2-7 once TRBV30 AWSALFGTFYEQY
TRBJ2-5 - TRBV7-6 ASSLGEETQY
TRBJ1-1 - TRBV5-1 ASSLATF
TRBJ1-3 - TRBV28 ASSQGITGNTIY
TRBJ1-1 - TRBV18 ASSPPARVSNTEAF
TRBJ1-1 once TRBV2 ASSVGGGPEAF
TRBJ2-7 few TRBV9 ASSVVQGPKYEQY
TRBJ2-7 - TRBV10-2 ASTLAGKSEQY
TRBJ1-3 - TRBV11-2 ASSLWGSGNTIY
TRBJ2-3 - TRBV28 ASSLTAGGTDTQY
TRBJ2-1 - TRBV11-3 ASSETSNEQF
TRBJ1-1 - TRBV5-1 ASSFDNSGQRECV
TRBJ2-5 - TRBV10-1 ASSEDLGPETQY
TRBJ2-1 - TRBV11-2 ASSYYKGSGYNEQF
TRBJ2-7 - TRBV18 ASSGTFSSYEQY